The rows below give T cell receptor beta chains drawn from one sample of a study of vaccination and CD4 T cells after COVID-19. These receptors lack a known antigen. TCRdb called the PCR reads again in MiXCR, with one record for every CDR3 protein. Of about 22,000 distinct CDR3 sequences listed, about 35% are singletons. Source: CD4+ T cells from blood, cultured in vitro, taken about 7 months after SARS-CoV-2 vaccination. The receptor source for this set is a human donor who had recovered from COVID-19. Each CDR3 is given with its conserved first and last residue. A D gene is named only where the DNA matches it firmly. Part of the rows lack a size; the others show once, few, many or a class for expanded clones.

>once|TRBD1|TRBV10-1|TRBJ2-7
CASSYSGTGAHEQYF
TGCGCCAGCAGTTATTCCGGGACAGGGGCCCACGAGCAGTACTTC
>-|TRBD2|TRBV6-2/TRBV6-3|TRBJ2-7
CASKSGGRALPYEQYF
TGTGCCAGCAAATCGGGCGGGAGGGCCCTCCCGTACGAGCAGTACTTC
>-|-|TRBV27|TRBJ1-5
CASSFQEYQPQHF
TGTGCCAGCAGTTTCCAGGAATATCAGCCCCAGCATTTT
>-|-|TRBV10-3|TRBJ2-7
CAISPGDGPLEQYF
TGTGCCATCAGTCCCGGGGACGGCCCCTTAGAGCAGTACTTC
>-|-|TRBV27|TRBJ1-2
CASSLLGTYGYTF
TGTGCCAGCAGTTTATTAGGGACCTATGGCTACACCTTC
>-|TRBD1|TRBV28|TRBJ2-5
CASSLTMDRGETQYF
TGTGCCAGCAGTCTCACCATGGACAGGGGAGAGACCCAGTACTTC
>-|-|TRBV6-1|TRBJ2-3
CASGGTDTQYF
TGTGCCAGCGGCGGAACAGATACGCAGTATTTT
>-|-|TRBV6-1|TRBJ1-5
CASSLGAQGGPQHF
TGTGCCAGCAGCCTCGGGGCCCAAGGGGGACCCCAGCATTTT
>-|-|TRBV7-9|TRBJ1-1
CASSEQWGTEAFF
TGTGCCAGCAGCGAACAATGGGGCACTGAAGCTTTCTTT
>few|TRBD2|TRBV20-1|TRBJ2-2
CSAEGLLNTGELFF
TGCAGTGCTGAGGGACTACTCAACACCGGGGAGCTGTTTTTT
>few|TRBD2|TRBV20-1|TRBJ2-1
CSAPGRSGRANEQFF
TGCAGTGCCCCCGGGAGGAGCGGGAGAGCTAATGAGCAGTTCTTC
>few|TRBD2|TRBV20-1|TRBJ2-5
CSARGRGGGQETQYF
TGCAGTGCTAGGGGGAGGGGCGGGGGCCAAGAGACCCAGTACTTC
>few|-|TRBV6-1|TRBJ1-2
CASRTGMLYGYTF
TGTGCCAGCAGAACGGGCATGCTCTATGGCTACACCTTC
>-|TRBD1|TRBV2|TRBJ2-7
CASSVDRFHEQYF
TGTGCCAGCAGCGTGGACAGGTTCCACGAGCAGTACTTC
>few|-|TRBV20-1|TRBJ1-5
CSAIGSASNQPQHF
TGCAGTGCTATAGGTTCCGCCAGCAATCAGCCCCAGCATTTT
>-|TRBD1|TRBV5-4|TRBJ1-2
CASSSTGDYGYTF
TGTGCCAGCAGCTCGACAGGGGATTATGGCTACACCTTC
>-|TRBD1|TRBV28|TRBJ2-7
CASRWGQGAPHEQYF
TGTGCCAGCAGATGGGGACAGGGGGCGCCCCACGAGCAGTACTTC
>few|-|TRBV6-5|TRBJ2-3
CASSYRSDTQYF
TGTGCCAGCAGTTACCGGAGTGATACGCAGTATTTT
>few|-|TRBV6-1|TRBJ2-7
CASSLGAGNFYEQYF
TGTGCCAGCAGCCTCGGGGCGGGGAATTTCTACGAGCAGTACTTC
>few|-|TRBV7-2|TRBJ2-5
CASSLPAAGSQYF
TGTGCCAGCAGCTTACCGGCAGCGGGCTCCCAGTACTTC
>-|-|TRBV28|TRBJ2-1
CASSLSTGQFF
TGTGCCAGCAGTTTATCAACCGGGCAGTTCTTC
>-|-|TRBV20-1|TRBJ1-5
CSARDSPDQPQHF
TGCAGTGCTAGAGATTCCCCCGATCAGCCCCAGCATTTT
>-|-|TRBV6-1|TRBJ1-2
CASSRDRRYGYTF
TGTGCCAGCAGCAGAGACAGGAGATATGGCTACACCTTC
>few|-|TRBV6-1|TRBJ1-2
CASSTRQGHTF
TGTGCCAGCAGTACCAGGCAGGGCCACACCTTC
>few|-|TRBV20-1|TRBJ1-5
CSARERTGYQPQHF
TGCAGTGCTAGAGAGAGAACAGGGTATCAGCCCCAGCATTTT
>-|TRBD2|TRBV6-5|TRBJ2-1
CASSYSDPGGPYNEQFF
TGTGCCAGCAGTTACTCAGACCCGGGAGGGCCCTACAATGAGCAGTTCTTC
>-|TRBD2|TRBV20-1|TRBJ2-1
CSARLPSSGSIYEQFF
TGCAGTGCTAGGCTCCCGAGTAGCGGGAGCATCTATGAGCAGTTCTTC
>medium-sized|-|TRBV20-1|TRBJ1-5
CSATGRGVGNQPQHF
TGCAGTGCCACAGGACGAGGGGTCGGCAATCAGCCCCAGCATTTT
>few|TRBD2|TRBV20-1|TRBJ2-1
CSARDGSSGYNEQFF
TGCAGTGCTAGAGATGGGTCTAGCGGCTACAATGAGCAGTTCTTC
>few|-|TRBV15|TRBJ2-2
CATSSYKDTGELFF
TGTGCCACCAGCAGCTATAAGGACACCGGGGAGCTGTTTTTT
>-|-|TRBV20-1|TRBJ1-4
CSAQIGPTILVF
TGCAGTGCTCAGATCGGCCCAACGATTCTGGTTTTT
>few|-|TRBV15|TRBJ1-5
CATSSYTRQPQHF
TGTGCCACCAGCAGTTACACGCGCCAGCCCCAGCATTTT
>few|TRBD1|TRBV28|TRBJ1-5
CASRPRGWVPLNQPQHF
TGTGCCAGCCGCCCCAGGGGGTGGGTACCCCTAAATCAGCCCCAGCATTTT
>-|TRBD2|TRBV6-1|TRBJ2-7
CAPGREPSYEQYF
TGTGCCCCCGGGCGGGAGCCCTCGTACGAGCAGTACTTC
>-|-|TRBV6-1|TRBJ2-7
CASSRKGGYEQYF
TGTGCCAGCAGTCGAAAAGGGGGCTACGAGCAGTACTTC
>-|TRBD1|TRBV7-2|TRBJ1-1
CASRVDRGSFEAFF
TGTGCCAGCAGGGTGGACAGGGGGTCTTTTGAAGCTTTCTTT